The present T cell receptor (beta chain) was sequenced within a study of T cells in Graves' hyperthyroidism and ophthalmopathy. Findings and limits, study-wide: Most expanded thyroid clonotypes above 0.001 recurred in blood. In the analysis, a 13 V-J model separated ophthalmopathy from stable hyperthyroidism.

Each patient was aged 18 to 65 and had newly diagnosed hyperthyroidism of under 2 months' duration. More than 8 ml fresh peripheral blood yielded the PBMCs. The V and J ends lost 2 bases and 8 bases respectively, with 9 bases between them. The CDR3 runs to 13 residues. Note on this clonotype: Its specificity is not known.

RNA transcripts were the template for amplifying TCR beta CDR3 regions. First-round RT-PCR with HTBI primers amplified the TCR CDR3 region. TCRdb used MiXCR to reprocess the multiplex PCR reads, holding one entry per CDR3 protein. The sample lists some 760,000 distinct CDR3 sequences, about 15% occurring once. This receptor was identified in a woman between 18 and 30 years old with Graves' hyperthyroidism. Source material: blood. The gene calls are TRBV12-3 or TRBV12-4 and TRBJ1-4; D gene ambiguous. CDR3 sequence (DNA): TGTGCCAGCAGTTTACTAACAATAGAAAAACTGTTTTTT. This codes for CASSLLTIEKLFF.